These 25 T cell receptor beta chains originate from one sample sequenced in a study of T cell responses to AZD1222 COVID-19 vaccine. The protocol was immunoSEQ multiplex PCR, while the TCRdb copy is restricted to in-frame clones and leaves out a portion. The profile covers more than 85,000 clones, with 65% to 85% appearing a single time and more than 13% taken by the ten largest. This specimen was peripheral blood, taken 28 days after the second AZD1222 dose. Receptors originate from an adult who received the AZD1222 COVID-19 vaccine.

Only one count was recorded for this clone. The CDR3 DNA is TGCGCCAGCAGCAGCGTAGGGGGTGGCTACACCTTC. Translation: CASSSVGGGYTF. The genes are TRBV5-1 and TRBJ1-2; TRBD1 is a possible D gene (6 bases). Trimming took 4 bases from V and 7 from J, leaving 11 bases between them. Germline assignment: CDR1 SGHRS and CDR2 YFSETQ. The CDR3 has 12 amino acids.

This clone occurred once. The V gene is TRBV21-1, the J gene TRBJ1-2; the table calls TRBD1, which could not be checked here. TRBV21-1 is assigned pseudogene status. The CDR3 consists of 17 residues. The CDR3 region has the DNA TGTGCCAGCAGCAAAGGGGGGCGACAGGATAATAACTATGGCTACACCTTC. Translated: CASSKGGRQDNNYGYTF.

The J gene is TRBJ2-7, the V gene TRBV18; 10 bases match TRBD1. The V gene end was trimmed by 1 base and the J gene end by 3 bases; junction bases not matched to a gene: 3. CDR3 length: 15 amino acids. Germline V gene lookup returns CDR1 KGHSH and CDR2 LQKENI. As DNA, the CDR3 is TGTGCCAGCTCACCACAAGGGGACAGGGGCTACGAGCAGTACTTC. Translated: CASSPQGDRGYEQYF.

The chain uses TRBV23-1 and TRBJ2-1, with D perhaps TRBD1 (5 bases). TRBV23-1 is known as an ORF, though its function is uncertain. V was pared by 2 bases and J by 6 bases, with 8 bases between. The CDR3 spans 13 residues. The CDR3 coding sequence is TGCGCCAGCAGTCAAGGACATACCAATGAGCAGTTCTTC. Translating gives CASSQGHTNEQFF.

The chain uses TRBV6-5 and TRBJ1-1; weak D call: TRBD1 (6 bases). Trimming took off 6 bases at V and 0 bases at J, with 14 bases between the two ends. The CDR3 has 15 amino acids. Germline V lookup: CDR1 MNHEY, CDR2 SVGAGI. The CDR3 protein is CASSVGQIMNTEAFF. In DNA, the CDR3 is TGTGCCAGCAGCGTTGGACAGATTATGAACACTGAAGCTTTCTTT.

The rearrangement uses TRBV20-1 and TRBJ1-5; 8 nucleotides line up with TRBD1. The CDR3 extends over 11 amino acids. J was trimmed by 7 bases and V by 6 bases; bases with no gene match: 2. Germline assignment: CDR1 DFQATT and CDR2 SNEGSKA (reference sequence). The CDR3 loop reads CSATGGQPQHF. The DNA of the CDR3 is TGCAGTGCCACAGGGGGACAGCCCCAGCATTTT.

The chain employs TRBV27 and TRBJ2-2; D gene uncertain. Germline values: CDR1 MNHEY, CDR2 SMNVEV (reference sequence). The CDR3 runs to 13 residues. The V and J ends lost 4 bases and 2 bases respectively, with 5 bases between them. CDR3 loop: CASSSGNTGELFF. As DNA, the CDR3 is TGTGCCAGCAGTTCCGGTAACACCGGGGAGCTGTTTTTT.

In this sample, this clone turned up a few times. This chain connects TRBV6-2 or TRBV6-3 to TRBJ1-2; maybe TRBD1 (6 bases). The CDR3 loop spans 17 amino acids. Germline CDR1 reads MNHEY; CDR2 reads SVGEGT. The V gene lost 2 bases and the J gene lost 4 bases, with 20 bases spanning the gap. DNA for the CDR3: TGTGCCAGCAGTTACGACCCCGTTGACGGACAGAGCTATGGCTACACCTTC. Amino acids: CASSYDPVDGQSYGYTF.

The chain recombines TRBV24-1 with TRBJ2-1; D may be TRBD1 or TRBD2 (5 bases each). V lost 10 bases, J lost 0 bases, and 18 bases lay in between. CDR3 size: 16 residues. CDR1 is KGHDR and CDR2 is SFDVKD in the germline V gene. The CDR3 loop reads CATQGVAQSSYNEQFF. The CDR3 DNA reads TGTGCCACACAAGGGGTAGCGCAAAGCTCCTACAATGAGCAGTTCTTC.

J is TRBJ1-6 and V is TRBV2; TRBD1 is a possible D gene (6 bases). The germline gives CDR1 SNHLY, CDR2 FYNNEI. V was pared by 6 bases and J by 0 bases, with 15 bases between. The CDR3 is made up of 17 amino acids. The CDR3 spells CASSLRQASSYNSPLHF. CDR3 coding DNA: TGTGCCAGCAGCCTCAGACAGGCGAGCTCCTATAATTCACCCCTCCACTTT.

The J gene is TRBJ2-7, the V gene TRBV13, with a tentative D call TRBD2 (6 bases). From germline, CDR1 is PRHDT and CDR2 FYEKMQ (reference sequence). The CDR3 runs to 17 residues. V was trimmed by 0 bases and J by 5 bases, leaving 20 bases between them. CDR3 region: CASSLGRESPSRNEQYF. Written as DNA, the CDR3 is TGTGCCAGCAGCTTAGGTCGGGAGTCCCCTAGCAGGAACGAGCAGTACTTC.

Remarks on this clone: In the same sample, other DNA sequences code for this CDR3. The V and J genes are TRBV19 and TRBJ2-3, with 8 bases fitting TRBD2. This CDR3 has 15 amino acids. Germline V lookup: CDR1 LNHDA, CDR2 SQIVND (reference sequence). Trimming took 5 bases from V and 0 from J; bases not matched to a gene: 4. CDR3 sequence: CASSLAGRSTDTQYF. The CDR3 nucleotides read TGTGCCAGTAGTTTAGCGGGGAGAAGCACAGATACGCAGTATTTT.

The V call is TRBV18, the J call TRBJ2-1; TRBD1 aligns across 7 bases. Germline V lookup: CDR1 KGHSH, CDR2 LQKENI. V lost 0 bases, J lost 5 bases, and 7 bases stayed unmatched. The length of the CDR3 is 16 residues. The CDR3 nucleotides read TGTGCCAGCTCACCACCGGCTCAGGGGGACGACAATGAGCAGTTCTTC. This encodes CASSPPAQGDDNEQFF.

The chain recombines TRBV5-1 with TRBJ2-7, with D perhaps TRBD2 (6 bases). Deletions cut 0 bases from V and 2 bases from J, with 21 bases between. Germline loops: CDR1 SGHRS, CDR2 YFSETQ. The CDR3 consists of 18 residues. The CDR3, as DNA: TGCGCCAGCAGCTTGGCCCAAGTTTGGAGTAGCGGACCCTACGAGCAGTACTTC. Amino acid sequence: CASSLAQVWSSGPYEQYF.

This chain joins TRBV27 and TRBJ1-6; D gene unclear. Per germline, CDR1 MNHEY and CDR2 SMNVEV (reference sequence). V shed 4 bases and J shed 10 bases, with 14 bases lying between them. The CDR3 length is 14 residues. Written as DNA, the CDR3 is TGTGCCAGCAGTTCCTCTAATACGGGGTCACCCCTCCACTTT. It is translated as CASSSSNTGSPLHF.

This chain connects TRBV5-6 to TRBJ1-5, with D perhaps matching TRBD1 (5 bases). The germline CDR1 and CDR2 sequences are SGHDT and YYEEEE. V lost 0 bases and J 10 bases, leaving 14 bases between the germline ends. This CDR3 spans 14 amino acids. The CDR3: CASSLVGDGGPQHF. In DNA, the CDR3 is TGTGCCAGCAGCTTGGTCGGGGACGGTGGACCCCAGCATTTT.

This chain joins TRBV5-4 and TRBJ2-2; D perhaps matches TRBD2 (6 bases). The germline V and J ends were trimmed by 0 bases and 1 base, with 10 bases remaining between them. The germline gives CDR1 SGHNT, CDR2 YYREEE (reference sequence). CDR3 length: 16 amino acids. The CDR3 DNA is TGTGCCAGCAGCTTGGACGGCGGGATGAACACCGGGGAGCTGTTTTTT. Protein: CASSLDGGMNTGELFF.

DNA of the CDR3: TGTGCCAGCAGCCGTCAGGGGGACAGGGGGCGAACTGAGCAGTTCTTC. Translation: CASSRQGDRGRTEQFF. This sequence joins TRBV5-4 and TRBJ2-1; 12 bases are shared with TRBD1. This CDR3 is 16 amino acids long. The J segment lost 9 bases and the V segment lost 4 bases, leaving 11 bases of the junction unmatched. Germline-derived CDR1 and CDR2 are SGHNT and YYREEE (reference sequence).

The chain recombines TRBV28 with TRBJ2-6, with D perhaps TRBD2 (6 bases). The CDR3 spans 18 residues. CDR1 and CDR2 (germline): MDHEN, SYDVKM. V dropped 1 base and J dropped 0 bases, with 13 bases sitting between them. Here the CDR3 DNA reads TGTGCCAGCAGTTTATTCGGGACTGCCCTCTCTGGGGCCAACGTCCTGACTTTC. Amino acid sequence: CASSLFGTALSGANVLTF.

V usage is TRBV9 and J usage is TRBJ1-3; D is unresolved. The CDR3 extends over 16 amino acids. In germline, CDR1 is SGDLS, CDR2 YYNGEE. V was cut by 4 bases and J by 0 bases, with 14 bases left in between. The CDR3 loop is CASSNPTPFSGNTIYF. DNA for the CDR3: TGTGCCAGCAGCAATCCGACCCCGTTCTCTGGAAACACCATATATTTT.

The chain couples TRBV19 to TRBJ1-2; possibly TRBD1 for D (5 bases). CDR1 and CDR2 from the germline V gene are LNHDA and SQIVND (reference sequence). V lost 5 bases and J 6 bases, leaving 19 bases between the germline ends. This CDR3 is 15 amino acids long. The chain's CDR3 is CASSLGLLRGDGYTF. CDR3 sequence (DNA): TGTGCCAGTAGTTTGGGACTTCTAAGAGGGGATGGCTACACCTTC. The variable domain in full, with the rest retrieved from reference TRBV19 and TRBJ1-2, is DGGITQSPKYLFRKEGQNVTLSCEQNLNHDAMYWYRQDPGQGLRLIYYSQIVNDFQKGDIAEGYSVSREKKESFPLTVTSAQKNPTAFYLCASSLGLLRGDGYTFGSGTRLTVV.

This sequence joins TRBV24-1 and TRBJ1-5; D gene uncertain. Germline V CDR1 and CDR2: KGHDR, SFDVKD. The CDR3 contains 13 residues. Trimming took 7 bases from V and 1 from J, leaving 7 bases between them. Here the CDR3 DNA reads TGTGCCACCAGGGCGGGGAGCAATCAGCCCCAGCATTTT. Translation: CATRAGSNQPQHF.

The chain employs TRBV2 and TRBJ2-7; TRBD2 is a possible D gene (7 bases). The germline gives CDR1 SNHLY, CDR2 FYNNEI. V gave up 6 bases and J gave up 6 bases, with 15 bases separating them. The CDR3 is 13 amino acids. The DNA for the CDR3 is TGTGCCAGCAGCCTAGGGGGGGTCGGCGAGCAGTACTTC. Translated, it gives CASSLGGVGEQYF. The full variable domain, its missing parts supplied by reference TRBV2 and TRBJ2-7, is EPEVTQTPSHQVTQMGQEVILRCVPISNHLYFYWYRQILGQKVEFLVSFYNNEISEKSEIFDDQFSVERPDGSNFTLKIRSTKLEDSAMYFCASSLGGVGEQYFGPGTRLTVT.

J is TRBJ2-7 and V is TRBV7-9, with D possibly matching TRBD1 (5 bases). The V gene lost 5 bases and the J gene lost 2 bases, with 10 bases spanning the gap. Per the germline V gene, CDR1 is SEHNR and CDR2 is FQNEAQ (reference sequence). The CDR3 has 13 amino acids. This CDR3 reads CASSPNRPYEQYF. The CDR3 DNA is TGTGCCAGCAGCCCAAACAGGCCCTACGAGCAGTACTTC. The full variable domain, completed using reference TRBV7-9 and TRBJ2-7, is DTGVSQNPRHKITKRGQNVTFRCDPISEHNRLYWYRQTLGQGPEFLTYFQNEAQLEKSRLLSDRFSAERPKGSFSTLEIQRTEQGDSAMYLCASSPNRPYEQYFGPGTRLTVT.

This clone is a singleton in its sample. The rearrangement joins TRBV4-3 to TRBJ1-4; D gene unclear. Germline V CDR1 and CDR2: LGHNA, YSLEER. With 4 bases removed from V and 4 bases from J, the gap between germline ends came to 13 bases. This CDR3 spans 15 amino acids. The CDR3 loop reads CASSLNTALNEKLFF. The CDR3 region has the DNA TGCGCCAGCAGCCTAAACACAGCTCTTAATGAAAAACTGTTTTTT.